This TCR beta chain appears in the sequencing data of a study of CD8+ T cells in alopecia areata. Trimming pared 7 bases from V and 4 bases from J, leaving 11 bases between. Per germline, CDR1 SNHLY and CDR2 FYNNEI. This CDR3 is 13 amino acids long. RNA extraction and reverse transcription yielded cDNA as sequencing template. Produced via immunoSEQ multiplex PCR; TCRdb's table is partial and in-frame only. The sample includes 250,000 or so clones, 67% of them seen just once. The chain combines TRBV2 with TRBJ1-3; D is possibly TRBD1 (6 bases). The sample in question was CD4+ T cells sorted from blood, obtained at week 0. The TCR comes from a human donor with alopecia areata. CDR3 residues: CASISDRGNTIYF. Here the CDR3 DNA reads TGTGCCAGCATCTCGGACAGAGGAAACACCATATATTTT.